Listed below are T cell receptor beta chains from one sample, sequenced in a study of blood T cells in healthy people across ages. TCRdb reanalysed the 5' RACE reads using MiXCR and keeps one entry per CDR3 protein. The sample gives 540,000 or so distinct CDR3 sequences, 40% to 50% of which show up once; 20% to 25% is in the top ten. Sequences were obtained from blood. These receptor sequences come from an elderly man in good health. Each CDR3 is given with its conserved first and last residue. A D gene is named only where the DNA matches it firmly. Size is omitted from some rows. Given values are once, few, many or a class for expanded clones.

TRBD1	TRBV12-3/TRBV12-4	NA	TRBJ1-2	TGTGCCAGCAGTCCGGGGACAGAGGACTATGGCTACACCTTC	CASSPGTEDYGYTF
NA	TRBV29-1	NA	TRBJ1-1	TGCAGCGTTGAAACAATAAACACTGAAGCTTTCTTT	CSVETINTEAFF
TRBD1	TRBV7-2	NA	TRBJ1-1	TGTGCCAGCAGCTCCCAAGGGGGCGCGGACACTGAAGCTTTCTTT	CASSSQGGADTEAFF
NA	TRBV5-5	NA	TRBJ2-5	TGTGCCAGCAGCTCTCCCGGACATTTCCAAGAGGCCCAGTACTTC	CASSSPGHFQEAQYF
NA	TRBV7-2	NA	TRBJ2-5	TGTGCCAGCAGCTTCGGCTACCTCCAAGAGACCCAGTACTTC	CASSFGYLQETQYF
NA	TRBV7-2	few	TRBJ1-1	TGTGCCAGCAGACAGACGGTGAACACTGAAGCTTTCTTT	CASRQTVNTEAFF
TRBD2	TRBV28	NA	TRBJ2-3	TGTGCCAGCAGTTTACAGGGGACTAGTTGGGATACGCAGTATTTT	CASSLQGTSWDTQYF
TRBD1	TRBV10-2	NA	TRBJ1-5	TGCGCCAGCCAGTCCGGACAGGGAAATCAGCCCCAGCATTTT	CASQSGQGNQPQHF
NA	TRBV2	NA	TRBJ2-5	TGTGCCAGCAGTAAATACTCAGGGGGGCAAGAGACCCAGTACTTC	CASSKYSGGQETQYF
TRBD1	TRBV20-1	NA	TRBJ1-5	TGCAGTGGAGCCGGGACAGGGAGCAATCAGCCCCAGCATTTT	CSGAGTGSNQPQHF
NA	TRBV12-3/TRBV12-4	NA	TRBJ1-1	TGTGCCAGCAGCCGGGGTTGGAACACTGAAGCTTTCTTT	CASSRGWNTEAFF
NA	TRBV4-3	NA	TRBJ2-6	TGCGCCAGCAGCCAAGGGTTGGCAGGGCAAGGCACTGGGGCCAACGTCCTGACTTTC	CASSQGLAGQGTGANVLTF
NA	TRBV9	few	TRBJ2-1	TGTGCCAGCAGCGTAGAGGGCGGGGTCACTCTTGGACCCCACAATGAGCAGTTCTTC	CASSVEGGVTLGPHNEQFF
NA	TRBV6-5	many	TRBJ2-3	TGTGCCAGCAGTTACCAGGGGAGGGGCACAGATACGCAGTATTTT	CASSYQGRGTDTQYF
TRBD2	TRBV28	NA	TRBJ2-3	TGTGCCAGCAGGGGCGGGTCTAGCGGAAGAGATACGCAGTATTTT	CASRGGSSGRDTQYF
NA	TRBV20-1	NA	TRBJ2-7	TGCAGTGCTAGAGATATAATGGTAGCTTGGGATGAGCAGTACTTC	CSARDIMVAWDEQYF
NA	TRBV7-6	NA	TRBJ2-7	TGTGCCAGCAGCTTAGCCAGGGGGAGGGAGCAGTACTTC	CASSLARGREQYF
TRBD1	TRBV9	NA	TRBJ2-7	TGTGCCAGCAGCGTACCGGGACAGAAAGATTACGAGCAGTACTTC	CASSVPGQKDYEQYF
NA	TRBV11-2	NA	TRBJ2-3	TGTGCCAGCAGCTTAGATCCCGACCCGAGGACAGATACGCAGTATTTT	CASSLDPDPRTDTQYF
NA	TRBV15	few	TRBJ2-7	TGTGCCACCAGCGGAACTACCTACGAGCAGTACTTC	CATSGTTYEQYF
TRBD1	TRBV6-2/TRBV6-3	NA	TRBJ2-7	TGTGCCAGCAGTTACACCTCGGGACAGGCGACTTACGAGCAGTACTTC	CASSYTSGQATYEQYF
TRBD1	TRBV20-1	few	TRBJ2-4	TGCAGTGCCCTACCCCTCGACAGGGGGAGGGACATTCAGTACTTC	CSALPLDRGRDIQYF
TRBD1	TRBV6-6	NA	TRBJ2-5	TGCGCCAGCAGTTGGGGGACAGGACCCCAAGAGACCCAGAACTTC	CASSWGTGPQETQNF
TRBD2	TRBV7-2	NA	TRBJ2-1	TGTGCCAGCAGCCGACGGCTAGCGGGAGAGGATGAGCAGTTCTTC	CASSRRLAGEDEQFF
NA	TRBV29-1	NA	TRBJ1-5	TGCAGCGTTGCCGATTCCAGGACTAGCAATCAGCCCCAGCATTTT	CSVADSRTSNQPQHF
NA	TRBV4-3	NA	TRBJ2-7	TGCGCCAGCAGCCACTCCGGAGGGGGTATAGGCGAGCAGTACTTC	CASSHSGGGIGEQYF
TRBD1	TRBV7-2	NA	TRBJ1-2	TGTGCCAGCAGCGCGCAACAGGGGGCGGACGGCTACACCTTC	CASSAQQGADGYTF
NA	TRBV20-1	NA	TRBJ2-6	TGCAGTGCTAGATCAAGTACTGGGGCCAACGTCCTGACTTTC	CSARSSTGANVLTF
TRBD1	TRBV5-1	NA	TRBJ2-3	TGCGCCAGCAGCTTCGACAGGGGGCAAGCAGATACGCAGTATTTT	CASSFDRGQADTQYF
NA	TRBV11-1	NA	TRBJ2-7	TGTGCCAGCAGCTTCGGGACGTCGAGCTCCTACGAGCAGTACTTC	CASSFGTSSSYEQYF
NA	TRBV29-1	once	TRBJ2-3	TGCAGCGCCCAGGGGGGCCTTGGCGGCACAGATACGCAGTATTTT	CSAQGGLGGTDTQYF
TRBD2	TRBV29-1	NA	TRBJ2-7	TGCAGCGCCAAAAGTGGGACTAGCGGGAGCGCCAGGTACAATGAGCAGTACTTC	CSAKSGTSGSARYNEQYF
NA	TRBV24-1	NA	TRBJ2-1	TGTGCCACCAGTGGGAGATACAATGAGCAGTTCTTC	CATSGRYNEQFF
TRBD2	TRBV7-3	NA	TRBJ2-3	TGTGCCAGCAGCTTAACTTTTAGCGGGAGCACAGATACGCAGTATTTT	CASSLTFSGSTDTQYF
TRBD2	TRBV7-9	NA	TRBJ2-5	TGTGCCAGCAGCTTATCTACGGGAGGGAGCGGGGAGACCCAGTACTTC	CASSLSTGGSGETQYF
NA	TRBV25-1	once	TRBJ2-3	TGTGCCAGCAGTGAAGGGGTTTTCACAGATACGCAGTATTTT	CASSEGVFTDTQYF
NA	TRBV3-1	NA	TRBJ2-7	TGTGCCAGCAGCCAAGATATGGCAGGGGCCTACGAGCAGTACTTC	CASSQDMAGAYEQYF
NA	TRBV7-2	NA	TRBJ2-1	TGTGCCAGCAGCTTAGGGGTAGCGGAATTTGAGCAGTTCTTC	CASSLGVAEFEQFF
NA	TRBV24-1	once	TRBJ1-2	TGTGCCACCAGTGACCCCAGGAGCTTCCACACCTTC	CATSDPRSFHTF
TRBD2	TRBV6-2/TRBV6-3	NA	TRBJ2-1	TGTGCCAGCAGTTACACCAGACTAGCGGACAATGAGCAGTTCTTC	CASSYTRLADNEQFF
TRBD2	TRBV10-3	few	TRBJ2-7	TGTGCCATCAGTGAAGGAATAGCGGGGGGCATCTACGAGCAGTACTTC	CAISEGIAGGIYEQYF
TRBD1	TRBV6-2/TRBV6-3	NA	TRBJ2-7	TGTGCCAGCAGTTCTCCACAGGGGGCATACGAGCAGTACTTC	CASSSPQGAYEQYF
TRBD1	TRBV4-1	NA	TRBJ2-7	TGCGCCAGCAGCCAACCGGGACAGCACTACGAGCAGTACTTC	CASSQPGQHYEQYF
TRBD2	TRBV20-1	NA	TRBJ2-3	TGCAGTGCTCGTCCCGGCGGGAGGGCGCCAGATACGCAGTATTTT	CSARPGGRAPDTQYF
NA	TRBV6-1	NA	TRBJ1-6	TGTGCCAGCAGTGACAGGGAAGCGTCACCCCTCCACTTT	CASSDREASPLHF
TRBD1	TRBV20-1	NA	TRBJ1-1	TGCAGTGCTCAGGGGGAAGACACTGAAGCTTTCTTT	CSAQGEDTEAFF
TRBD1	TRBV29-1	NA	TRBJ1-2	TGCAGCGCCTTGACAGGGACCTATGGCTACACCTTC	CSALTGTYGYTF
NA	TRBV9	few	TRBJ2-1	TGTGCCAGCAGCGTAGAGGCGACCTGGCAGCAGTTCTTC	CASSVEATWQQFF